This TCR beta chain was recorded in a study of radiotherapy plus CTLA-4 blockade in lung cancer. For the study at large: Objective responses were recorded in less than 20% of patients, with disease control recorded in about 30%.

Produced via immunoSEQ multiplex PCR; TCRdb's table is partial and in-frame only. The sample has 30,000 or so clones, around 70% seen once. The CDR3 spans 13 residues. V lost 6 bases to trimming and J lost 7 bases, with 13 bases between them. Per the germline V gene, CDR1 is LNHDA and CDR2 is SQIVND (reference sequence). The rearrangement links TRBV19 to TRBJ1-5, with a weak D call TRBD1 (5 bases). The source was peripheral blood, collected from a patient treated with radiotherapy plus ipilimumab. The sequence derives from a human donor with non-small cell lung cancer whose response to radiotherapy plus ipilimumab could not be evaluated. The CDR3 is CASSPTDNQPQHF. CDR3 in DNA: TGTGCCAGTAGCCCGACAGATAACCAGCCCCAGCATTTT.